Listed here are 29 T cell receptor beta chains from one sample, sequenced in a study of cytomegalovirus exposure and HLA in healthy donors. The PCR made use of 60 Vbeta and 13 Jbeta primers. Some clones are missing from TCRdb's copy, which holds only in-frame ones; the method was immunoSEQ multiplex PCR. The sample includes 180,000 or so clones, just over 75% seen only once; the top ten take about 3.8%. Source material: PBMCs. These receptors were collected from a woman aged 55-69 years in good health and CMV-seropositive.

The V call is TRBV6-5, the J call TRBJ2-3; D is unresolved. The germline V and J ends were trimmed by 6 bases and 5 bases, with 6 bases remaining between them. CDR1 and CDR2 from the germline V gene are MNHEY and SVGAGI. The CDR3 covers 11 residues. CDR3 coding DNA: TGTGCCAGCAGGGCCCGAGATACGCAGTATTTT. Translation gives CASRARDTQYF.

V usage is TRBV5-1 and J usage is TRBJ2-3; 7 nucleotides match TRBD1. Losses at the gene ends were 0 bases for V and 1 base for J; bases not matched to a gene: 8. The CDR3 is 17 amino acids. The V gene's germline CDR1 is SGHRS and CDR2 YFSETQ. CDR3 nucleotide sequence: TGCGCCAGCAGCTTGGGACAGGGTGTGACAGGCACAGATACGCAGTATTTT. This sequence encodes CASSLGQGVTGTDTQYF.

This clone occurred once. V usage is TRBV5-1 and J usage is TRBJ2-5; D gene unclear. The J call may be incorrect, as the DNA end agrees better with TRBJ2-7. The germline V gene encodes CDR1 SGHRS and CDR2 YFSETQ. The CDR3 totals 12 residues. As DNA, the CDR3 is TGCGCCAGCAGCTTGGAGTCGTACGAGCAGTACTTC. This codes for CASSLESYEQYF.

The J gene is TRBJ1-5, the V gene TRBV2; 7 nucleotides match TRBD1. Germline-derived CDR1 and CDR2 are SNHLY and FYNNEI. V gave up 10 bases and J gave up 5 bases; unmatched junction bases: 8. This CDR3 spans 13 amino acids. The CDR3 DNA reads TGTGCCATAAGGGGGCGCAGGGATCAGCCCCAGCATTTT. Its protein product is CAIRGRRDQPQHF.

Turning to this clone: An end of the junction differs from the germline gene, which may be a read error. The gene calls are TRBV4-2 and TRBJ2-2; 9 nucleotides match TRBD2. The CDR3 consists of 16 residues. Germline lookup yields CDR1 LGHNA and CDR2 YNFKEQ. DNA of the CDR3: TGTGCCAGCAGCCAAGCACCTAGCGGGGTATCCCGGGGAGCTGTTTTT. Translated: CASSQAPSGVSRGAVF.

This sequence joins TRBV4-3 and TRBJ1-2, with D possibly matching TRBD1 (5 bases). CDR3 length equals 16 residues. With 1 base removed from V and 8 bases from J, the gap between germline ends came to 20 bases. CDR1 and CDR2 (germline): LGHNA, YSLEER. The CDR3 DNA is TGCGCCAGCAGCCAAGGGAGGGCAAGGGGCGATCACGGCTACACCTTC. It yields the protein CASSQGRARGDHGYTF.

The V call is TRBV28, the J call TRBJ1-5; D ambiguous. CDR3 length equals 12 residues. The V end was cut by 2 bases, the J end by 7 bases, with 6 bases between. CDR1 is MDHEN, CDR2 SYDVKM, per germline. In DNA, the CDR3 is TGTGCCAGCAGTTTACTTTCGCAGCCCCAGCATTTT. Translating gives CASSLLSQPQHF. Complete variable domain (other parts from reference TRBV28 and TRBJ1-5): DVKVTQSSRYLVKRTGEKVFLECVQDMDHENMFWYRQDPGLGLRLIYFSYDVKMKEKGDIPEGYSVSREKKERFSLILESASTNQTSMYLCASSLLSQPQHFGDGTRLSIL.

J is TRBJ2-4 and V is TRBV18, with D possibly being TRBD1 (6 bases). CDR3 length equals 15 residues. V was shortened by 1 base and J by 1 base, with 8 bases between the two germline ends. The germline gives CDR1 KGHSH, CDR2 LQKENI. Here the CDR3 reads CASSPLQGAKNIQYF. Here the CDR3 DNA reads TGTGCCAGCTCACCACTTCAGGGGGCCAAAAACATTCAGTACTTC.

The chain recombines TRBV5-6 with TRBJ2-3; 9 bases match TRBD2. The CDR3 is made up of 15 amino acids. Unmatched junction bases numbered 4, after V lost 2 bases and J lost 3 bases. CDR1 SGHDT and CDR2 YYEEEE come from the germline V gene. CDR3 residues: CASSFYTSGTDTQYF. CDR3 DNA: TGTGCCAGCAGCTTTTATACTAGCGGGACAGATACGCAGTATTTT. Looking up the rest from reference TRBV5-6 and TRBJ2-3 gives the full variable domain: DAGVTQSPTHLIKTRGQQVTLRCSPKSGHDTVSWYQQALGQGPQFIFQYYEEEERQRGNFPDRFSGHQFPNYSSELNVNALLLGDSALYLCASSFYTSGTDTQYFGPGTRLTVL.

CDR3 residues: CASSPIEGLATYEQYF. DNA of the CDR3: TGTGCCAGCTCACCAATCGAGGGACTAGCGACCTACGAGCAGTACTTC. The rearrangement joins TRBV18 to TRBJ2-7, with 10 bases aligning to TRBD2. CDR1 is KGHSH and CDR2 is LQKENI in the germline V gene. This CDR3 has 16 amino acids. After removal of 2 bases from V and 2 bases from J, the junction contained 6 bases not matched to a gene.

This clone was seen only a few times. This chain joins TRBV5-1 and TRBJ1-1, with D possibly TRBD1 on 5 matching bases. The CDR3 loop spans 15 amino acids. Germline V gene data show CDR1 as SGHRS and CDR2 as YFSETQ. V lost 0 bases and J lost 5, with 14 bases in between. CDR3 coding DNA: TGCGCCAGCAGCTTGGATCTTCAGGGTGGAACTGAAGCTTTCTTT. Translation: CASSLDLQGGTEAFF.

The chain recombines TRBV25-1 with TRBJ1-2; D possibly corresponds to TRBD1 (6 bases). Germline V gene lookup returns CDR1 MGHDK and CDR2 SYGVNS. Trimming took off 4 bases at V and 8 bases at J, with 11 bases between the two ends. CDR3 length: 12 residues. CDR3 protein: CASSVYREGYTF. As DNA, the CDR3 is TGTGCCAGCAGTGTCTACAGGGAGGGCTACACCTTC.

This rearrangement joins TRBV4-2 to TRBJ2-2, with 8 nucleotides matching TRBD1. The V gene end was trimmed by 6 bases and the J gene end by 3 bases; junction bases not matched to a gene: 0. The CDR3 has 13 residues. Germline V lookup: CDR1 LGHNA, CDR2 YNFKEQ. The CDR3 loop is CASRTGDTGELFF. The CDR3 DNA reads TGTGCCAGCAGGACAGGGGACACCGGGGAGCTGTTTTTT.

The rearrangement links TRBV9 to TRBJ1-2; TRBD1 matches 11 bases. V shed 3 bases and J 7 bases; nucleotides not matched to a gene: 2. CDR1 and CDR2 (germline): SGDLS, YYNGEE. The CDR3 has 13 residues. The CDR3 bases are TGTGCCAGCAGCGACGGGACAGGGGGTGGCTACACCTTC. It is translated as CASSDGTGGGYTF. The variable domain in full, with the rest retrieved from reference TRBV9 and TRBJ1-2, is DSGVTQTPKHLITATGQRVTLRCSPRSGDLSVYWYQQSLDQGLQFLIQYYNGEERAKGNILERFSAQQFPDLHSELNLSSLELGDSALYFCASSDGTGGGYTFGSGTRLTVV.

This rearrangement joins TRBV28 to TRBJ1-2; no clear D. The CDR3 runs 12 residues. Germline V gene lookup returns CDR1 MDHEN and CDR2 SYDVKM. V was trimmed by 7 bases and J by 4 bases, leaving 10 bases between them. The CDR3 DNA is TGTGCCAGCAAGGTACAGACCTATGGCTACACCTTC. Protein sequence: CASKVQTYGYTF.

The rearrangement uses TRBV5-5 and TRBJ1-1; D possibly corresponds to TRBD1 (5 bases). CDR1 and CDR2 (germline): SGHKS, YYEKEE (reference sequence). V was pared by 7 bases and J by 4 bases, with 14 bases between. This CDR3 has 13 residues. CDR3 amino acids: CASSIPGGTEAFF. CDR3 coding DNA: TGTGCCAGCTCTATTCCCGGGGGCACTGAAGCTTTCTTT.

This sequence joins TRBV25-1 and TRBJ1-1; no definite D call. In germline, CDR1 is MGHDK, CDR2 SYGVNS. The CDR3 sequence is 12 residues long. V was trimmed by 2 bases and J by 7 bases, leaving 8 bases between them. For the CDR3, the DNA is TGTGCCAGCAGTGAAGCAGCGGATGAAGCTTTCTTT. Residues: CASSEAADEAFF.

This chain uses TRBV28 with TRBJ1-1, with TRBD1 matching 10 bases. From germline, CDR1 is MDHEN and CDR2 SYDVKM. The CDR3 spans 15 residues. V shed 4 bases and J 2 bases; nucleotides not matched to a gene: 4. This CDR3 reads CASSSGQGDNTEAFF. As DNA, the CDR3 is TGTGCCAGCAGTTCCGGACAGGGGGATAACACTGAAGCTTTCTTT. Full variable domain (rest looked up from reference TRBV28 and TRBJ1-1): DVKVTQSSRYLVKRTGEKVFLECVQDMDHENMFWYRQDPGLGLRLIYFSYDVKMKEKGDIPEGYSVSREKKERFSLILESASTNQTSMYLCASSSGQGDNTEAFFGQGTRLTVV.

This clone was found a few times. V is TRBV5-1 and J is TRBJ2-5, with a weak D call TRBD2 (6 bases). CDR3 length: 15 residues. The V end was cut by 0 bases, the J end by 6 bases, with 15 bases between. Germline CDR1 reads SGHRS; CDR2 reads YFSETQ. The CDR3 sequence is CASSLVRQGGQTQYF. Written as DNA, the CDR3 is TGCGCCAGCAGCTTGGTGCGGCAGGGAGGACAGACCCAGTACTTC. Full variable domain (rest looked up from reference TRBV5-1 and TRBJ2-5): KAGVTQTPRYLIKTRGQQVTLSCSPISGHRSVSWYQQTPGQGLQFLFEYFSETQRNKGNFPGRFSGRQFSNSRSEMNVSTLELGDSALYLCASSLVRQGGQTQYFGPGTRLLVL.

In this sample, this clone turned up once. V and J are TRBV29-1 and TRBJ1-2; 8 positions match TRBD1. CDR1 and CDR2 from the germline V gene are SQVTM and ANQGSEA. V lost 4 bases, J lost 9 bases, and 4 bases stayed unmatched. The CDR3 has 11 amino acids. CDR3 in amino acids: CSVAGQGRYTF. CDR3 bases: TGCAGCGTTGCAGGACAGGGCCGCTACACCTTC.

This clone showed up just once. This chain links TRBV6-5 with TRBJ1-2; D might be TRBD1 (5 bases). The CDR3 runs to 14 residues. The germline V gene encodes CDR1 MNHEY and CDR2 SVGAGI. The germline V and J ends were trimmed by 5 bases and 2 bases, with 12 bases remaining between them. CDR3 in amino acids: CASSTHGGNYGYTF. DNA for the CDR3: TGTGCCAGCAGTACTCACGGGGGAAACTATGGCTACACCTTC.

The V and J genes are TRBV6-1 and TRBJ2-7; D not resolved. Germline-derived CDR1 and CDR2 are MNHNS and SASEGT. The CDR3 covers 14 residues. V was cut by 0 bases and J by 2 bases, with 8 bases left in between. The CDR3 is CASSEAHSTYEQYF. The CDR3 DNA sequence: TGTGCCAGCAGTGAAGCTCACAGCACCTACGAGCAGTACTTC.

Here the CDR3 DNA reads TGTGCCAGCAGCTTAGACAGGGCCCAGCCCCAGCATTTT. It translates to CASSLDRAQPQHF. V is TRBV11-2 and J is TRBJ1-5; TRBD1 might be the D (5 bases). Germline values: CDR1 SGHAT, CDR2 FQNNGV. Trimming removed 0 bases from V and 7 bases from J, with 7 bases in between. The CDR3 is made up of 13 amino acids. The complete variable domain, with remaining parts taken from reference TRBV11-2 and TRBJ1-5, reads EAGVAQSPRYKIIEKRQSVAFWCNPISGHATLYWYQQILGQGPKLLIQFQNNGVVDDSQLPKDRFSAERLKGVDSTLKIQPAKLEDSAVYLCASSLDRAQPQHFGDGTRLSIL.

V usage is TRBV28 and J usage is TRBJ1-1, with D perhaps TRBD1 (6 bases). The CDR3 spans 15 residues. V was trimmed by 5 bases and J by 2 bases, leaving 15 bases between them. Germline V gives CDR1 MDHEN, CDR2 SYDVKM. CDR3 coding DNA: TGTGCCAGCAGTCCCCCGACAGGAGTTAACACTGAAGCTTTCTTT. It translates to CASSPPTGVNTEAFF.

The chain employs TRBV21-1 and TRBJ1-2; TRBD1, the table's D call, was not compared with the DNA. TRBV21-1 is classified as a pseudogene. There are 16 residues in the CDR3. In nucleotides, the CDR3 is TGTGCCAGCGAGCAGCGACCGGACAGGGAAGTACCTGGCTACACCTTC. This sequence encodes CASEQRPDREVPGYTF.

This clone has just a few counts. This chain joins TRBV7-2 and TRBJ2-7, with D perhaps TRBD1 (5 bases). Per germline, CDR1 SGHTA and CDR2 FQGNSA. V was pared by 5 bases and J by 3 bases, with 11 bases between. The CDR3 is 13 residues long. CDR3 nucleotide sequence: TGTGCCAGCAGCGTCGGCAGGGACTACGAGCAGTACTTC. It encodes CASSVGRDYEQYF.

The chain carries TRBV10-3 and TRBJ2-2; 8 bases fit TRBD1. Germline lookup yields CDR1 ENHRY and CDR2 SYGVKD. The CDR3 spans 18 residues. Trimming cost V 0 bases and J 1 base; bases outside gene matches: 7. In DNA form, the CDR3 reads TGTGCCATCAGTGAGTCGGGACCCGGGACAGGGAACACCGGGGAGCTGTTTTTT. Amino acid sequence: CAISESGPGTGNTGELFF.

This chain joins TRBV18 and TRBJ2-7; weak D call: TRBD2 (6 bases). This CDR3 is built from 13 residues. Deletions cut 6 bases from V and 2 bases from J, with 11 bases between. Germline V lookup: CDR1 KGHSH, CDR2 LQKENI. CDR3 sequence reads: CASSSGSTYEQYF. The CDR3, as DNA: TGTGCCAGCTCGAGCGGGTCAACCTACGAGCAGTACTTC.

The rearrangement uses TRBV29-1 and TRBJ2-7; possibly TRBD1 for D (5 bases). V lost 4 bases to trimming and J lost 3 bases, with 25 bases between them. The CDR3 has 17 amino acids. Looked up from germline, CDR1 is SQVTM and CDR2 is ANQGSEA. The CDR3 DNA is TGCAGCGTTGTTTCGTCACTCGCGGACATTGAGAACTACGAGCAGTACTTC. Its protein product is CSVVSSLADIENYEQYF.